Shown below are 31 T cell receptor beta chains from a single sample sequenced in a study of CD8+ T cells in alopecia areata. Following extraction, RNA underwent reverse transcription to cDNA, which served as the sequencing template. Sequencing used immunoSEQ multiplex PCR; TCRdb keeps in-frame clones, though not all of them. The table shows 160,000 or so clones, with roughly 66% occurring only once. The sequenced sample was CD8+ T cells sorted from blood, obtained at week 0. These receptors originate from a human donor with alopecia areata.

In nucleotides, the CDR3 is TGCGCCAGCAGCCAAGCGGGCAGTCAGTCCTACGAGCAGTACTTC. Translated: CASSQAGSQSYEQYF. This chain connects TRBV4-1 to TRBJ2-7; no definite D call. Trimming left V 1 base short and J 1 base short, with 11 bases between. Per germline, CDR1 MGHRA and CDR2 YSYEKL. The CDR3 runs to 15 residues.

In DNA, the CDR3 is TGCAGCGTCGTCAGCGGGGAGGCGCCCTACGAGCAGTACTTC. Translating it yields CSVVSGEAPYEQYF. The genes are TRBV29-1 and TRBJ2-7; 7 bases fit TRBD2. Trimming took 6 bases from V and 2 from J; bases not matched to a gene: 10. The CDR3 covers 14 residues. Germline CDR1 and CDR2: SQVTM and ANQGSEA.

This clone has just a few counts. V is TRBV27 and J is TRBJ2-3; possibly TRBD1 for D (5 bases). Trimming shortened V by 4 bases and J by 7 bases, and 18 bases separated the two germline ends. The germline gives CDR1 MNHEY, CDR2 SMNVEV (reference sequence). CDR3 size: 15 residues. This CDR3 reads CASSWSPGFRNTQYF. CDR3 in DNA: TGTGCCAGCAGTTGGAGTCCAGGGTTTCGAAATACGCAGTATTTT.

The rearrangement links TRBV2 to TRBJ2-2; D gene ambiguous. This CDR3 comprises 11 residues. CDR1 and CDR2 from the germline V gene are SNHLY and FYNNEI. V was pared by 8 bases and J by 8 bases, with 9 bases between. The CDR3 DNA follows: TGTGCCAGCGATATGGGGGGGGAGCTGTTTTTT. It yields the protein CASDMGGELFF.

This chain connects TRBV7-6 to TRBJ2-7; the D is unclear. From germline, CDR1 is SGHVS and CDR2 FNYEAQ. V lost 5 bases to trimming and J lost 2 bases, with 13 bases between them. The CDR3 is 14 residues long. CDR3 in amino acids: CASSSSAYPYEQYF. For the CDR3, the DNA is TGTGCCAGCAGCAGCAGCGCGTACCCCTACGAGCAGTACTTC.

This clone was seen repeatedly, ten times or more. This CDR3 reads CASSLGKGTHNYGYTF. The CDR3 DNA reads TGTGCCAGCAGCTTAGGCAAGGGTACTCATAACTATGGCTACACCTTC. The chain employs TRBV11-3 and TRBJ1-2; D gene unclear. V was shortened by 1 base and J by 1 base, with 13 bases between the two germline ends. The germline CDR1 and CDR2 sequences are SGHNT and YENEEA. This CDR3 has 16 residues.

The J gene is TRBJ1-1, the V gene TRBV7-4; no firm D call. CDR3 size: 14 residues. Germline CDR1 SGHVT, CDR2 SQSDAQ. The V end was cut by 7 bases, the J end by 4 bases, with 16 bases between. The DNA for the CDR3 is TGTGCCAGCATCCAGATATTGGGGTCCACTGAAGCTTTCTTT. Amino acids: CASIQILGSTEAFF.

CDR3 sequence (DNA): TGTGCCACCAGAGGGGGGGCTGGTGGCTACACCTTC. Encoded protein: CATRGGAGGYTF. The chain has TRBV9 and TRBJ1-2, with D perhaps matching TRBD1 (6 bases). This CDR3 spans 12 amino acids. The germline V gene encodes CDR1 SGDLS and CDR2 YYNGEE. The V end lost 9 bases, the J end lost 7 bases, and 16 bases lay between the germline ends.

V usage is TRBV2 and J usage is TRBJ2-1; D not certain. The CDR3 runs 11 residues. Deletions cut 10 bases from V and 10 bases from J, with 14 bases between. Germline CDR1 reads SNHLY; CDR2 reads FYNNEI. The CDR3: CATHRVQEQFF. CDR3 in DNA: TGTGCCACCCATCGAGTCCAGGAGCAGTTCTTC.

This clone has a handful of counts. This chain connects TRBV30 to TRBJ2-1; the D is unclear. Germline-derived CDR1 and CDR2 are GTSNPN and SVGIG (reference sequence). This CDR3 region has 12 residues. Trimming shortened V by 4 bases and J by 1 base, and 5 bases separated the two germline ends. The CDR3 is CAWMRSYNEQFF. The CDR3 DNA reads as TGTGCCTGGATGAGGTCCTACAATGAGCAGTTCTTC.

Turning to this clone: The same CDR3 is also encoded by other DNA sequences in this sample. The chain recombines TRBV20-1 with TRBJ2-7; D gene ambiguous. Germline values: CDR1 DFQATT, CDR2 SNEGSKA (reference sequence). V was shortened by 1 base and J by 3 bases, with 4 bases between the two germline ends. This CDR3 is 11 amino acids long. The CDR3 coding sequence is TGCAGTGCTAGAGCAGGCTACGAGCAGTACTTC. This gives the protein CSARAGYEQYF.

The count of this clone is one. This chain links TRBV1 with TRBJ2-3; the D call TRBD2 from the table was never checked on the DNA. TRBV1 is given as a pseudogene. This CDR3 has 16 residues. As DNA, the CDR3 is TGCACCAGCAGCCAAATCGGGGGGCTTAGCACAGATACGCAGTATTTT. It yields the protein CTSSQIGGLSTDTQYF.

The V call is TRBV29-1, the J call TRBJ2-5, with D perhaps assigned TRBD1 or TRBD2 (5 bases each). Germline-derived CDR1 and CDR2 are SQVTM and ANQGSEA. The CDR3 has 12 amino acids. The V end was cut by 6 bases, the J end by 3 bases, with 11 bases between. CDR3 nucleotide sequence: TGCAGCGTCCCCCAGGGAGAAGAGACCCAGTACTTC. This sequence encodes CSVPQGEETQYF.

V usage is TRBV29-1 and J usage is TRBJ1-1; perhaps TRBD1 as D (5 bases). CDR1 SQVTM and CDR2 ANQGSEA come from the germline V gene. Trimming shortened V by 5 bases and J by 8 bases, and 12 bases separated the two germline ends. CDR3 length: 11 amino acids. In DNA form, the CDR3 reads TGCAGCGTTAACGAGGGGCCCGAAGCTTTCTTT. It translates to CSVNEGPEAFF. The variable domain in full, completed from reference TRBV29-1 and TRBJ1-1, reads SAVISQKPSRDICQRGTSLTIQCQVDSQVTMMFWYRQQPGQSLTLIATANQGSEATYESGFVIDKFPISRPNLTFSTLTVSNMSPEDSSIYLCSVNEGPEAFFGQGTRLTVV.

This clone was found once. The V gene is TRBV6-5, the J gene TRBJ1-3; D gene unclear. Germline CDR1 reads MNHEY; CDR2 reads SVGAGI. Deletions cut 6 bases from V and 4 bases from J, with 16 bases between. This CDR3 region has 15 residues. Here the CDR3 reads CASSKTEFSGNTIYF. The CDR3 DNA reads as TGTGCCAGCAGCAAGACCGAATTCTCCGGAAACACCATATATTTT.

V is TRBV4-1 and J is TRBJ2-3; D remains ambiguous. CDR1 is MGHRA and CDR2 is YSYEKL in the germline V gene. The CDR3 is made up of 15 amino acids. V lost 2 bases and J 4 bases, leaving 13 bases between the germline ends. CDR3 protein: CASSQSSGSADTQYF. CDR3 in DNA: TGCGCCAGCAGCCAATCATCCGGGTCCGCAGATACGCAGTATTTT.

The chain's CDR3 is CASSTGTEGWETQYF. CDR3 sequence (DNA): TGTGCCAGCAGCACCGGGACAGAAGGGTGGGAGACCCAGTACTTC. The chain couples TRBV5-4 to TRBJ2-5; 7 bases match TRBD1. In germline, CDR1 is SGHNT, CDR2 YYREEE (reference sequence). V was pared by 4 bases and J by 5 bases, with 11 bases of the junction left unmatched. CDR3 length: 15 amino acids.

This clone was found many times. The CDR3 nucleotides read TGTGCCAGCAGTGAACTCCCGGTAGGGTCAAAAAACATTCAGTACTTC. This encodes CASSELPVGSKNIQYF. The chain joins TRBV6-1 to TRBJ2-4; D is unclear. Germline V CDR1 and CDR2: MNHNS, SASEGT. Between the trimmed V and J ends, which lost 2 bases and 4 bases, there was a span of 15 bases. The CDR3 covers 16 residues.

This clone appeared a few times. The chain couples TRBV7-8 to TRBJ2-7, with 9 bases aligning to TRBD1. In germline, CDR1 is SGHVS, CDR2 FQNEAQ. V was pared by 4 bases and J by 0 bases, with 4 bases of the junction left unmatched. This CDR3 spans 15 amino acids. This chain's CDR3 is CASSSGTGSSYEQYF. The DNA of the CDR3 is TGTGCCAGCAGCTCCGGGACAGGGAGCTCCTACGAGCAGTACTTC.

This clone has just a few counts. V gene TRBV5-6 combines with J gene TRBJ2-5; 7 bases match TRBD1. Per germline, CDR1 SGHDT and CDR2 YYEEEE. The CDR3 is 17 residues long. Trimming removed 0 bases from V and 3 bases from J; junction bases left unmatched: 11. The CDR3, as DNA: TGTGCCAGCAGCTTGGAGTGGCGGACAGGACCCGAAGAGACCCAGTACTTC. It codes for CASSLEWRTGPEETQYF.

This chain joins TRBV5-6 and TRBJ2-6; the D is unclear. This CDR3 has 17 amino acids. V was trimmed by 0 bases and J by 9 bases, leaving 19 bases between them. From germline, CDR1 is SGHDT and CDR2 YYEEEE. In DNA, the CDR3 is TGTGCCAGCAGCTTGGCCATCGGCCCGAGCAGGTACAACGTCCTGACTTTC. Translation gives CASSLAIGPSRYNVLTF.

On this clone itself: The same CDR3 can be traced to other DNA sequences in this sample. The chain uses TRBV13 and TRBJ1-2; D is unclear. Trimming left V 4 bases short and J 2 bases short, with 8 bases between. From germline, CDR1 is PRHDT and CDR2 FYEKMQ (reference sequence). The CDR3 is made up of 13 amino acids. This CDR3 is CASSSGLNYGYTF. The DNA for the CDR3 is TGTGCCAGCAGCTCCGGGCTCAACTATGGCTACACCTTC.

V and J are TRBV7-6 and TRBJ1-5; D is unclear. V lost 0 bases, J lost 5 bases, and 5 bases lay in between. Germline V gene data show CDR1 as SGHVS and CDR2 as FNYEAQ. CDR3 length: 13 amino acids. CDR3 bases: TGTGCCAGCAGCTTAGCTGGGTATCAGCCCCAGCATTTT. Translated, it gives CASSLAGYQPQHF.

The V gene is TRBV10-2, the J gene TRBJ1-5, with D tentatively TRBD1 (5 bases). V dropped 5 bases and J dropped 4 bases, with 6 bases sitting between them. Germline assignment: CDR1 WSHSY and CDR2 SAAADI. The CDR3 loop spans 12 amino acids. The CDR3 spells CASSSGNQPQHF. CDR3 nucleotides: TGCGCCAGCAGTTCAGGGAATCAGCCCCAGCATTTT.

The rearrangement joins TRBV5-1 to TRBJ2-7; 7 bases fit TRBD2. The CDR3 contains 15 residues. J lost 2 bases, V lost 0 bases, and 5 bases had no gene match. The V gene's germline CDR1 is SGHRS and CDR2 YFSETQ. CDR3 in amino acids: CASSLEGGGTYEQYF. The CDR3, as DNA: TGCGCCAGCAGCTTGGAGGGCGGGGGTACCTACGAGCAGTACTTC.

To note about this clone: A much larger clonotype is one base distant, so this may be a read error. The rearrangement joins TRBV7-8 to TRBJ1-1, with no clear D. The CDR3 has 13 residues. V lost 1 base and J 1 base, leaving 4 bases between the germline ends. Germline V gene data show CDR1 as SGHVS and CDR2 as FQNEAQ. The DNA for the CDR3 is TGTGCCAGCAGCTTAGGACAGAACACTGAAGCTTTCTTT. This translates into CASSLGQNTEAFF.

This clone has a single count. This chain connects TRBV25-1 to TRBJ2-1; D gene unclear. Per germline, CDR1 MGHDK and CDR2 SYGVNS. Trimming took 0 bases from V and 8 from J, leaving 5 bases between them. This CDR3 is 12 amino acids long. CDR3 DNA: TGTGCCAGCAGTGAATACTCAGATGAGCAGTTCTTC. Its protein is CASSEYSDEQFF.

The sample holds a few counts of this clone. This chain uses TRBV23-1 with TRBJ2-6, with 8 bases that match TRBD1. TRBV23-1 is placed among ORFs of uncertain function. V was pared by 7 bases and J by 0 bases, with 14 bases of the junction left unmatched. The CDR3 extends over 19 amino acids. The CDR3 region has the DNA TGCGCCAGCATACCCTCTGGGCAGGGGGCTTACTCTGGGGCCAACGTCCTGACTTTC. This encodes CASIPSGQGAYSGANVLTF.

The CDR3 reads CSVESRVGGTRSHGYTF. The CDR3 bases are TGCAGCGTTGAATCGCGGGTAGGTGGGACTAGGAGTCATGGCTACACCTTC. The V call is TRBV29-1, the J call TRBJ1-2; TRBD1 is a possible D gene (5 bases). Germline V gene data show CDR1 as SQVTM and CDR2 as ANQGSEA. V lost 2 bases and J 6 bases, leaving 25 bases between the germline ends. The length of the CDR3 is 17 residues.

This clone has only one observation. CDR3 region: CSVLAGGPRNEQFF. DNA of the CDR3: TGCAGCGTCTTAGCGGGGGGGCCCCGGAATGAGCAGTTCTTC. V usage is TRBV29-1 and J usage is TRBJ2-1; 11 nucleotides agree with TRBD2. The CDR3 loop spans 14 amino acids. CDR1 is SQVTM and CDR2 is ANQGSEA in the germline V gene. The V gene end was trimmed by 6 bases and the J gene end by 7 bases; junction bases not matched to a gene: 8.

This clone was seen only a few times. CDR3 sequence: CASTGTSEAEAFF. The CDR3 nucleotides read TGTGCCAGCACGGGGACGTCAGAGGCTGAAGCTTTCTTT. The chain couples TRBV28 to TRBJ1-1; possible D gene TRBD1, 5 bases. Trimming cost V 7 bases and J 6 bases, with 15 bases left between them. The germline CDR1 and CDR2 sequences are MDHEN and SYDVKM. The CDR3 has 13 amino acids.